The rows below give T cell receptor beta chains drawn from one sample of a study of T-cell reconstitution after alpha-beta-depleted transplantation in children. One entry per CDR3 protein results from TCRdb running MiXCR on the PCR reads. The repertoire includes about 870,000 distinct CDR3 sequences, around 15% of them detected once, and 5% sits in the top ten. This specimen was PBMCs, mostly from graft donor cells, taken 360 days after TCRalphabeta/CD19-depleted stem cell transplant. Receptor source: a male patient aged 10 to 17 who had a stem cell transplant for acute lymphoblastic leukemia, so the T cells may come from the graft donor. The CDR3 runs from the conserved cysteine through the conserved F or W. Fields, in order: J gene, V gene, D gene, clone size, CDR3 protein, CDR3 DNA. D genes are given only for firm matches. The size of a clone is reported for some rows only, either as once, few or many, or as a class for expanded clones.

J gene: TRBJ2-1
V gene: TRBV5-1
D gene: TRBD2
clone size: few
CDR3 protein: CASSPSGLAGDLDEQFF
CDR3 DNA: TGCGCCAGCAGCCCATCTGGACTAGCGGGAGACCTAGATGAGCAGTTCTTC

J gene: TRBJ2-7
V gene: TRBV29-1
D gene: -
clone size: few
CDR3 protein: CSARSTGYEQYF
CDR3 DNA: TGCAGCGCCCGGTCGACCGGGTACGAGCAGTACTTC

J gene: TRBJ2-5
V gene: TRBV7-9
D gene: -
clone size: -
CDR3 protein: CASMDGRTETQYF
CDR3 DNA: TGTGCCAGCATGGATGGGAGGACAGAGACCCAGTACTTC

J gene: TRBJ2-3
V gene: TRBV9
D gene: -
clone size: -
CDR3 protein: CASSVVGPPTDTQYF
CDR3 DNA: TGTGCCAGCAGCGTAGTGGGGCCCCCCACAGATACGCAGTATTTT

J gene: TRBJ2-1
V gene: TRBV14
D gene: -
clone size: few
CDR3 protein: CASSQGDLGYNEQFF
CDR3 DNA: TGTGCCAGCAGCCAAGGGGACCTTGGCTACAATGAGCAGTTCTTC

J gene: TRBJ2-5
V gene: TRBV12-3/TRBV12-4
D gene: -
clone size: few
CDR3 protein: CASRLGGKTQYF
CDR3 DNA: TGTGCCAGCAGACTAGGGGGAAAGACCCAGTACTTC

J gene: TRBJ2-5
V gene: TRBV27
D gene: -
clone size: many
CDR3 protein: CASSLSSRVGGTQYF
CDR3 DNA: TGTGCCAGCAGTTTATCCAGCAGGGTCGGTGGGACCCAGTACTTC

J gene: TRBJ2-4
V gene: TRBV4-1
D gene: TRBD1
clone size: -
CDR3 protein: CASSQTGTVKNIQYF
CDR3 DNA: TGCGCCAGCAGCCAAACAGGGACAGTCAAAAACATTCAGTACTTC

J gene: TRBJ2-3
V gene: TRBV5-1
D gene: -
clone size: -
CDR3 protein: CASSLISWGAITDTQYF
CDR3 DNA: TGCGCCAGCAGCTTGATCTCTTGGGGAGCCATCACAGATACGCAGTATTTT

J gene: TRBJ2-2
V gene: TRBV20-1
D gene: TRBD1
clone size: few
CDR3 protein: CSAIRDRVDRELFF
CDR3 DNA: TGCAGTGCTATACGGGACAGGGTTGACCGGGAGCTGTTTTTT

J gene: TRBJ2-2
V gene: TRBV5-1
D gene: TRBD2
clone size: few
CDR3 protein: CASSLLTGLAVSNTGELFF
CDR3 DNA: TGCGCCAGCAGCCTGTTAACGGGACTAGCGGTCTCGAACACCGGGGAGCTGTTTTTT

J gene: TRBJ2-3
V gene: TRBV18
D gene: -
clone size: -
CDR3 protein: CASSQPGRQDTQYF
CDR3 DNA: TGTGCCAGCTCACAACCGGGCCGACAAGATACGCAGTATTTT

J gene: TRBJ2-1
V gene: TRBV7-8
D gene: TRBD2
clone size: -
CDR3 protein: CASSTRLAGLNEQFF
CDR3 DNA: TGTGCCAGCAGCACCAGACTAGCGGGACTCAATGAGCAGTTCTTC

J gene: TRBJ2-7
V gene: TRBV13
D gene: -
clone size: -
CDR3 protein: CASSLGPTGTTSGIPWGEQYF
CDR3 DNA: TGTGCCAGCAGCTTAGGGCCCACCGGGACAACGAGCGGGATTCCCTGGGGGGAGCAGTACTTC

J gene: TRBJ2-3
V gene: TRBV5-1
D gene: -
clone size: few
CDR3 protein: CASSLEPQGPDTQYF
CDR3 DNA: TGCGCCAGCAGCTTGGAACCTCAGGGCCCAGATACGCAGTATTTT

J gene: TRBJ2-1
V gene: TRBV29-1
D gene: TRBD2
clone size: -
CDR3 protein: CSVWREAKVEQFF
CDR3 DNA: TGCAGCGTTTGGCGGGAGGCCAAGGTGGAGCAGTTCTTC

J gene: TRBJ1-1
V gene: TRBV6-5
D gene: TRBD1
clone size: few
CDR3 protein: CASSYGAGGNTEAFF
CDR3 DNA: TGTGCCAGCAGTTACGGCGCAGGGGGGAACACTGAAGCTTTCTTT

J gene: TRBJ2-1
V gene: TRBV29-1
D gene: TRBD2
clone size: few
CDR3 protein: CSVEGLSGRFYNEQFF
CDR3 DNA: TGCAGCGTTGAAGGTCTTAGCGGGAGGTTCTACAATGAGCAGTTCTTC

J gene: TRBJ2-3
V gene: TRBV7-3
D gene: TRBD2
clone size: few
CDR3 protein: CASSLAGGPSSSTDTQYF
CDR3 DNA: TGTGCCAGCAGCCTAGCGGGAGGACCGAGCTCTAGCACAGATACGCAGTATTTT

J gene: TRBJ2-7
V gene: TRBV3-1
D gene: -
clone size: few
CDR3 protein: CASSQGVRDIKGYEQYF
CDR3 DNA: TGTGCCAGCAGCCAAGGGGTCCGGGACATAAAGGGCTACGAGCAGTACTTC

J gene: TRBJ1-1
V gene: TRBV4-1
D gene: -
clone size: few
CDR3 protein: CASSERQLNTEAFF
CDR3 DNA: TGCGCCAGCAGCGAGAGACAGTTGAACACTGAAGCTTTCTTT

J gene: TRBJ2-4
V gene: TRBV11-2
D gene: -
clone size: -
CDR3 protein: CASSLDPRILAKNIQYF
CDR3 DNA: TGTGCCAGCAGCTTAGATCCAAGGATTTTAGCCAAAAACATTCAGTACTTC

J gene: TRBJ2-1
V gene: TRBV3-1
D gene: -
clone size: -
CDR3 protein: CASSQESFEDYNEQFF
CDR3 DNA: TGTGCCAGCAGCCAAGAATCTTTCGAGGATTACAATGAGCAGTTCTTC

J gene: TRBJ2-3
V gene: TRBV12-3/TRBV12-4
D gene: -
clone size: many
CDR3 protein: CASSFLGQRTDTQYF
CDR3 DNA: TGTGCCAGCAGTTTTTTAGGGCAACGCACAGATACGCAGTATTTT

J gene: TRBJ1-2
V gene: TRBV5-5
D gene: TRBD1
clone size: few
CDR3 protein: CASSFFGTGNYGYTF
CDR3 DNA: TGTGCCAGCAGCTTCTTCGGGACAGGGAACTATGGCTACACCTTC

J gene: TRBJ1-1
V gene: TRBV10-2
D gene: -
clone size: -
CDR3 protein: CASSETYGNTEAFF
CDR3 DNA: TGCGCCAGCAGTGAGACGTATGGGAACACTGAAGCTTTCTTT